Listed here are 20 T cell receptor beta chains from one sample, sequenced in a study of blood T cell repertoires in COVID-19. Generated by immunoSEQ multiplex PCR, the TCRdb table keeps only in-frame clones and is missing some. This table holds over 250,000 clones, 70% to 90% found once. The material sequenced was peripheral blood. The receptor set was obtained from a woman in her sixties or seventies with acute or convalescent COVID-19.

CDR3 loop: CASSFLQTGVGDTQYF. CDR3 in DNA: TGCGCCAGCAGCTTCCTGCAGACAGGGGTCGGAGATACGCAGTATTTT. This chain connects TRBV5-1 to TRBJ2-3, with TRBD1 matching 8 bases. The CDR3 extends over 16 amino acids. Looked up from germline, CDR1 is SGHRS and CDR2 is YFSETQ. The trim removed 2 bases at V and 5 bases at J, leaving 10 bases unmatched.

This chain joins TRBV2 and TRBJ1-1, with D perhaps TRBD1 (5 bases). The germline CDR1 and CDR2 sequences are SNHLY and FYNNEI. This CDR3 region has 14 residues. V lost 4 bases and J 1 base, leaving 10 bases between the germline ends. CDR3 coding DNA: TGTGCCAGCAGTGTAAGCCAGGGGAACACTGAAGCTTTCTTT. Its translation is CASSVSQGNTEAFF.

The V gene is TRBV5-4, the J gene TRBJ1-3, with TRBD1 matching 9 bases. Per germline, CDR1 SGHNT and CDR2 YYREEE (reference sequence). V lost 3 bases to trimming and J lost 2 bases; unmatched junction nucleotides: 6. CDR3 size: 16 residues. The CDR3 protein is CASSSGQGTAGNTIYF. The CDR3 DNA is TGTGCCAGCAGCTCCGGACAGGGGACAGCTGGAAACACCATATATTTT.

V gene TRBV7-2 combines with J gene TRBJ1-5; possibly TRBD1 for D (5 bases). V lost 5 bases, J lost 2 bases, and 16 bases lay in between. The CDR3 sequence is 16 residues long. The germline V gene encodes CDR1 SGHTA and CDR2 FQGNSA. The CDR3 loop is CASSPSQGRRNQPQHF. Written as DNA, the CDR3 is TGTGCCAGCAGCCCCAGCCAGGGTAGGCGCAATCAGCCCCAGCATTTT.

This chain links TRBV6-5 with TRBJ1-4; maybe TRBD1 (6 bases). The germline gives CDR1 MNHEY, CDR2 SVGAGI. The CDR3 is 13 residues long. V dropped 8 bases and J dropped 8 bases, with 15 bases sitting between them. CDR3 nucleotides: TGTGCCAGCCGGCGGGGGCTTGGGGAAAAACTGTTTTTT. Its protein is CASRRGLGEKLFF.

This chain links TRBV4-2 with TRBJ2-7; 14 bases are shared with TRBD2. Unmatched junction bases numbered 13, after V lost 4 bases and J lost 5 bases. The CDR3 sequence is 18 residues long. Per germline, CDR1 LGHNA and CDR2 YNFKEQ. CDR3 coding DNA: TGTGCCAGCAGCCCGAATCCGGGACTAGCGGGGGCCCGGCACGAGCAGTACTTC. As protein: CASSPNPGLAGARHEQYF.

The genes are TRBV5-4 and TRBJ2-2; TRBD2 matches 14 bases. The CDR3 is 18 residues long. The germline V gene encodes CDR1 SGHNT and CDR2 YYREEE (reference sequence). The trim removed 4 bases at V and 4 bases at J, leaving 9 bases unmatched. The CDR3 nucleotides read TGTGCCAGCAGCGAAGACCCGGGACTAGCGGGGGTCACCGGGGAGCTGTTTTTT. As protein: CASSEDPGLAGVTGELFF. Full variable domain (outside the CDR3, taken from reference TRBV5-4 and TRBJ2-2): ETGVTQSPTHLIKTRGQQVTLRCSSQSGHNTVSWYQQALGQGPQFIFQYYREEENGRGNFPPRFSGLQFPNYSSELNVNALELDDSALYLCASSEDPGLAGVTGELFFGEGSRLTVL.

The chain links TRBV18 to TRBJ1-1; possibly TRBD1 for D (5 bases). V was cut by 6 bases and J by 1 base, with 15 bases left in between. Germline lookup yields CDR1 KGHSH and CDR2 LQKENI. The CDR3 extends over 15 amino acids. The CDR3 DNA reads TGTGCCAGCTCTCAGGAGCAGGGTAAGAACACTGAAGCTTTCTTT. Its protein is CASSQEQGKNTEAFF.

The chain recombines TRBV5-5 with TRBJ2-3; D is possibly TRBD1 (6 bases). V was trimmed by 2 bases and J by 0 bases, leaving 13 bases between them. Germline V gene sequence: CDR1 SGHKS, CDR2 YYEKEE (reference sequence). The CDR3 is 16 residues long. The CDR3 DNA reads as TGTGCCAGCAGCTTCCGGACAGAGTCTAGCACAGATACGCAGTATTTT. As protein: CASSFRTESSTDTQYF.

V gene TRBV5-1 combines with J gene TRBJ1-1; D is possibly TRBD1 (5 bases). Germline assignment: CDR1 SGHRS and CDR2 YFSETQ. Trimming pared 3 bases from V and 2 bases from J, leaving 14 bases between. This CDR3 is 15 amino acids long. The CDR3 is CASSSKLRVNTEAFF. For the CDR3, the DNA is TGCGCCAGCAGCTCGAAACTCAGGGTTAACACTGAAGCTTTCTTT.

The J gene is TRBJ1-4, the V gene TRBV6-1; no clear D gene. From germline, CDR1 is MNHNS and CDR2 SASEGT. The CDR3 spans 14 residues. V was trimmed by 3 bases and J by 5 bases, leaving 10 bases between them. This chain's CDR3 is CASSDLTMNEKLFF. Written as DNA, the CDR3 is TGTGCCAGCAGTGACCTAACGATGAATGAAAAACTGTTTTTT.

This clone appeared once. The sample contains more than one DNA sequence encoding this CDR3. The rearrangement joins TRBV6-1 to TRBJ2-3; TRBD2 matches 9 bases. V was pared by 3 bases and J by 3 bases, with 7 bases of the junction left unmatched. The CDR3 length is 16 residues. The germline CDR1 and CDR2 sequences are MNHNS and SASEGT. Here the CDR3 reads CASSDVGLAGTDTQYF. For the CDR3, the DNA is TGTGCCAGCAGTGATGTTGGGCTAGCGGGGACAGATACGCAGTATTTT.

The V and J genes are TRBV5-1 and TRBJ2-7; D is perhaps TRBD1 (7 bases). Germline V gives CDR1 SGHRS, CDR2 YFSETQ. Trimming took 4 bases from V and 2 from J, leaving 10 bases between them. CDR3 length: 13 residues. The CDR3 DNA reads TGCGCCAGCAGCCCAGGGGGGACCTACGAGCAGTACTTC. This gives the protein CASSPGGTYEQYF. Looking up the rest from reference TRBV5-1 and TRBJ2-7 gives the full variable domain: KAGVTQTPRYLIKTRGQQVTLSCSPISGHRSVSWYQQTPGQGLQFLFEYFSETQRNKGNFPGRFSGRQFSNSRSEMNVSTLELGDSALYLCASSPGGTYEQYFGPGTRLTVT.

The chain carries TRBV10-3 and TRBJ1-1; D is uncertain. Germline CDR1 ENHRY, CDR2 SYGVKD. The CDR3 has 11 amino acids. V shed 3 bases and J shed 11 bases, with 10 bases lying between them. This chain's CDR3 is CAISEGTRAFF. CDR3 in DNA: TGTGCCATCAGTGAAGGCACGCGGGCTTTCTTT.

V gene TRBV7-2 combines with J gene TRBJ1-3, with a possible D match to TRBD1 (5 bases). Trimming removed 1 base from V and 7 bases from J, with 17 bases in between. The germline V gene encodes CDR1 SGHTA and CDR2 FQGNSA. The CDR3 consists of 16 residues. The CDR3 protein is CASSLVGRALGNTIYF. CDR3 sequence (DNA): TGTGCCAGCAGCTTAGTCGGCAGGGCCCTGGGGAACACCATATATTTT.

In the case of this clone: Other DNA sequences in this specimen translate into the identical CDR3. The rearrangement links TRBV7-2 to TRBJ2-7; 11 bases map to TRBD2. This CDR3 is 14 amino acids long. Looked up from germline, CDR1 is SGHTA and CDR2 is FQGNSA. V lost 5 bases to trimming and J lost 2 bases; unmatched junction nucleotides: 2. The CDR3 sequence is CASSRTSGPYEQYF. Written as DNA, the CDR3 is TGTGCCAGCAGCCGGACTAGCGGGCCCTACGAGCAGTACTTC.

This clone was observed a single time. The genes are TRBV5-1 and TRBJ2-3, with 13 positions matching TRBD2. J gave up 4 bases and V 3 bases, and 2 bases lay outside the gene matches. The germline CDR1 and CDR2 sequences are SGHRS and YFSETQ. The CDR3 covers 15 residues. CDR3 in amino acids: CASSWTSGSADTQYF. The CDR3 bases are TGCGCCAGCAGCTGGACTAGCGGGAGTGCAGATACGCAGTATTTT.

The chain links TRBV5-1 to TRBJ2-5, with D possibly TRBD1 on 6 matching bases. The CDR3 is made up of 15 amino acids. V lost 4 bases and J 0 bases, leaving 13 bases between the germline ends. The germline CDR1 and CDR2 sequences are SGHRS and YFSETQ. The CDR3 loop is CASSRSGTNQETQYF. The CDR3 DNA sequence: TGCGCCAGCAGCAGATCCGGGACAAACCAAGAGACCCAGTACTTC.

This chain joins TRBV7-3 and TRBJ1-1; 9 bases agree with TRBD1. V gave up 5 bases and J gave up 5 bases; unmatched junction bases: 6. CDR1 is SGHTA, CDR2 FQGTGA, per germline. The CDR3 length is 14 residues. In DNA form, the CDR3 reads TGTGCCAGCAGCCTCCTTGACAGGGGGACTGAAGCTTTCTTT. Amino acids: CASSLLDRGTEAFF.

This clone was counted ten times or more. This chain links TRBV9 with TRBJ2-2; 7 bases line up with TRBD1. The germline gives CDR1 SGDLS, CDR2 YYNGEE. V dropped 5 bases and J dropped 1; count of bases not matched to a gene: 5. The CDR3 extends over 15 amino acids. The CDR3 DNA follows: TGTGCCAGCAGGCCCGGGACAGAGAACACCGGGGAGCTGTTTTTT. Amino acid sequence: CASRPGTENTGELFF.